This T cell receptor (beta chain) stems from a study of control samples from healthy donors and cancer patients. Profiled with immunoSEQ multiplex PCR; TCRdb holds only in-frame clones, not every one. The profile covers around 190,000 clones, with nearly 90% appearing a single time and over 1.1% taken by the ten largest. In regard to this clone: The junction departs from the called germline gene at one end, perhaps through a read error.

CDR3 length: 15 amino acids. Germline CDR1 is MNHEY and CDR2 is SVGAGI. Sequenced sample: blood. The chain carries TRBV6-5 and TRBJ2-7; D may be TRBD1 or TRBD2 (5 bases each). The receptor's source is a woman aged 45-65 years in good health. The CDR3 region has the DNA TGTGCCAGCAGTTACCGACCAGGGACCGACTACGCGCAGTACTTC. Its protein product is CASSYRPGTDYAQYF.